One sample yielded the 30 T cell receptor beta chains listed below, sequenced in a study of T cell changes during pregnancy in multiple sclerosis. Data came from immunoSEQ multiplex PCR; TCRdb stores just in-frame clones and leaves some out. The sample contains tens of thousands of clones, roughly 92% of which appear only once. The specimen comprised peripheral blood, sampled after pregnancy. The receptors come from a female donor with multiple sclerosis, enrolled in a pregnancy study.

V gene TRBV5-1 combines with J gene TRBJ1-3, with TRBD1 matching over 8 bases. The trim removed 5 bases at V and 0 bases at J, leaving 7 bases unmatched. The CDR3 has 16 amino acids. The V gene's germline CDR1 is SGHRS and CDR2 YFSETQ. The CDR3 loop is CASSVTGASSGNTIYF. CDR3 sequence (DNA): TGCGCCAGCAGTGTGACAGGGGCCAGCTCTGGAAACACCATATATTTT.

The rearrangement uses TRBV14 and TRBJ1-2; D not resolved. V was clipped by 0 bases and J by 8 bases, with 13 bases between them. This CDR3 has 14 residues. Per the germline V gene, CDR1 is SGHDN and CDR2 is FVKESK. The DNA of the CDR3 is TGTGCCAGCAGCCAAGATAACCAGGTTGGAGGCTACACCTTC. Its protein is CASSQDNQVGGYTF.

The CDR3 is CASSLDRTGPLHF. The CDR3 DNA reads TGTGCCAGCAGCTTAGATCGGACAGGACCCCTCCACTTT. The chain is built from TRBV11-2 and TRBJ1-6; 7 bases agree with TRBD1. CDR1 is SGHAT, CDR2 FQNNGV, per germline. J was trimmed by 12 bases and V by 0 bases; bases with no gene match: 2. This CDR3 spans 13 amino acids.

This chain links TRBV27 with TRBJ2-4; 9 bases are a match to TRBD1. The CDR3 spans 13 residues. V lost 5 bases, J lost 8 bases, and 4 bases stayed unmatched. Germline CDR1 MNHEY, CDR2 SMNVEV (reference sequence). This CDR3 is CASSLDRGDIQYF. In DNA form, the CDR3 reads TGTGCCAGCAGTCTGGACAGGGGTGACATTCAGTACTTC.

The gene calls are TRBV27 and TRBJ2-7, with 10 bases fitting TRBD1. The V and J ends lost 6 bases and 2 bases, in that order; junction bases with no gene match: 7. Germline V gene data show CDR1 as MNHEY and CDR2 as SMNVEV (reference sequence). This CDR3 is built from 15 residues. CDR3 amino acids: CASRKGGTGAYEQYF. DNA of the CDR3: TGTGCCAGCAGAAAGGGGGGGACAGGGGCCTACGAGCAGTACTTC.

The chain uses TRBV19 and TRBJ1-2; D not certain. Looked up from germline, CDR1 is LNHDA and CDR2 is SQIVND (reference sequence). This CDR3 is built from 13 residues. Trimming stripped 3 bases from V and 2 bases from J, with 7 bases between. CDR3 protein: CASSMAGNYGYTF. The CDR3, as DNA: TGTGCCAGTAGTATGGCGGGAAACTATGGCTACACCTTC.

The rearrangement joins TRBV5-6 to TRBJ2-3; D call uncertain. CDR1 is SGHDT and CDR2 is YYEEEE in the germline V gene. This CDR3 comprises 14 residues. With 0 bases removed from V and 6 bases from J, the gap between germline ends came to 11 bases. CDR3 sequence (DNA): TGTGCCAGCAGCTTGGGGTTGGAGAGGGATACGCAGTATTTT. This encodes CASSLGLERDTQYF.

In nucleotides, the CDR3 is TGCAGCGGGGCGGACAGATTTCGGGCTTTCTTT. Encoded protein: CSGADRFRAFF. The rearrangement links TRBV29-1 to TRBJ1-1; D might be TRBD1 (6 bases). Between the trimmed V and J ends, which lost 7 bases and 11 bases, there was a span of 17 bases. The CDR3 loop spans 11 amino acids. Germline V gene lookup returns CDR1 SQVTM and CDR2 ANQGSEA.

The J gene is TRBJ2-5, the V gene TRBV19; D is unresolved. Trimming shortened V by 6 bases and J by 4 bases, and 9 bases separated the two germline ends. Germline V lookup: CDR1 LNHDA, CDR2 SQIVND (reference sequence). The CDR3 spans 12 residues. The CDR3 DNA follows: TGTGCCAGTAGCGAGGTTCCAGAGACCCAGTACTTC. This gives the protein CASSEVPETQYF.

The CDR3 region is CASSYGAGGRNEQFF. The CDR3 DNA reads as TGTGCCAGCAGTTACGGAGCGGGGGGGCGCAATGAGCAGTTCTTC. The chain recombines TRBV6-6 with TRBJ2-1; 10 nucleotides match TRBD2. J was trimmed by 6 bases and V by 2 bases; bases with no gene match: 4. This CDR3 is built from 15 residues. Germline V gene sequence: CDR1 MNHNY, CDR2 SVGAGI (reference sequence).

In this sample, this clone turned up a few times. The chain couples TRBV11-3 to TRBJ2-1, with D perhaps matching TRBD2 (6 bases). CDR1 is SGHNT, CDR2 YENEEA, per germline. This CDR3 is 14 amino acids long. V gave up 2 bases and J gave up 9 bases, with 14 bases separating them. The CDR3 sequence: CASSLREREFEQFF. The CDR3 DNA reads TGTGCCAGCAGCTTACGGGAGAGGGAATTTGAGCAGTTCTTC.

This sequence joins TRBV5-1 and TRBJ2-5; 13 nucleotides agree with TRBD2. CDR1 is SGHRS and CDR2 is YFSETQ in the germline V gene. The CDR3 extends over 16 amino acids. With 4 bases clipped from V and 1 base from J, the junction kept 4 bases outside the gene matches. CDR3 sequence reads: CASSTGLAGVQETQYF. CDR3 nucleotides: TGCGCCAGCAGCACCGGACTAGCGGGGGTCCAAGAGACCCAGTACTTC.

This clone appeared a single time. The gene calls are TRBV5-1 and TRBJ2-2; 7 bases map to TRBD2. Trimming cost V 5 bases and J 0 bases; bases outside gene matches: 13. The CDR3 is 18 amino acids. The germline V gene encodes CDR1 SGHRS and CDR2 YFSETQ. The DNA of the CDR3 is TGCGCCAGCAGATCGGGTGGGCTAGCGGATTCGAACACCGGGGAGCTGTTTTTT. Protein sequence: CASRSGGLADSNTGELFF.

The chain couples TRBV19 to TRBJ1-2, with 7 bases matching TRBD1. The V gene end was trimmed by 4 bases and the J gene end by 4 bases; junction bases not matched to a gene: 12. Germline V gene sequence: CDR1 LNHDA, CDR2 SQIVND (reference sequence). The CDR3 has 16 residues. The CDR3 region is CASSRSTGPGSYGYTF. The DNA for the CDR3 is TGTGCCAGTAGTAGATCGACAGGGCCGGGTAGCTATGGCTACACCTTC.

The rearrangement links TRBV30 to TRBJ2-7; D might be TRBD2 (6 bases). Trimming took 7 bases from V and 2 from J, leaving 9 bases between them. This CDR3 is 11 amino acids long. Germline assignment: CDR1 GTSNPN and CDR2 SVGIG (reference sequence). The CDR3 DNA follows: TGTGCCTCCAGGAGGGCCTACGAGCAGTACTTC. It is translated as CASRRAYEQYF.

The chain carries TRBV2 and TRBJ2-3; D not resolved. CDR3 size: 14 residues. The V gene lost 3 bases and the J gene lost 0 bases, with 7 bases spanning the gap. The germline gives CDR1 SNHLY, CDR2 FYNNEI. The CDR3 loop is CASSDLSSTDTQYF. CDR3 in DNA: TGTGCCAGCAGTGACTTATCTAGCACAGATACGCAGTATTTT.

The gene calls are TRBV25-1 and TRBJ2-3, with 11 bases that match TRBD1. The CDR3 runs to 18 residues. The J segment lost 2 bases and the V segment lost 3 bases, leaving 10 bases of the junction unmatched. Germline CDR1 reads MGHDK; CDR2 reads SYGVNS. The CDR3 region is CASSDQAGTGGPTDTQYF. CDR3 DNA sequence: TGTGCCAGCAGTGACCAGGCCGGGACAGGGGGTCCCACAGATACGCAGTATTTT.

In DNA, the CDR3 is TGTGCCAGCAGCTTACAGGGCAAAGAGGGCTACACCTTC. Its translation is CASSLQGKEGYTF. The V gene is TRBV5-6, the J gene TRBJ1-2; weak D call: TRBD1 (6 bases). The CDR3 consists of 13 residues. Trimming pared 2 bases from V and 8 bases from J, leaving 13 bases between. Germline V gene data show CDR1 as SGHDT and CDR2 as YYEEEE.

The gene calls are TRBV29-1 and TRBJ1-2, with 8 bases matching TRBD1. The CDR3 length is 14 residues. Germline CDR1 SQVTM, CDR2 ANQGSEA. The trim removed 2 bases at V and 0 bases at J, leaving 2 bases unmatched. DNA for the CDR3: TGCAGCGTTGAAATGGGACAGGCTAACTATGGCTACACCTTC. It is translated as CSVEMGQANYGYTF.

The J gene is TRBJ1-6, the V gene TRBV19, with 9 bases fitting TRBD1. Germline trimming cut 5 bases from V and 9 bases from J; bases unmatched to any gene: 5. The CDR3 is made up of 14 amino acids. Germline CDR1 reads LNHDA; CDR2 reads SQIVND (reference sequence). This CDR3 reads CASSRGQGTSPLHF. The CDR3 DNA reads TGTGCCAGTAGTCGTGGACAGGGGACTTCACCCCTCCACTTT.

V is TRBV4-2 and J is TRBJ1-2; D uncertain. This CDR3 region has 14 residues. Germline CDR1 is LGHNA and CDR2 is YNFKEQ. V lost 0 bases and J 0 bases, leaving 5 bases between the germline ends. The CDR3 DNA reads TGTGCCAGCAGCCAAGACAGTACTAACTATGGCTACACCTTC. It specifies CASSQDSTNYGYTF.

The J gene is TRBJ1-2, the V gene TRBV27; a possible D gene is TRBD1 (6 bases). The CDR3 is 12 amino acids. Trimming cost V 5 bases and J 5 bases, with 9 bases left between them. The germline gives CDR1 MNHEY, CDR2 SMNVEV (reference sequence). CDR3 protein: CASSPRGYGYTF. As DNA, the CDR3 is TGTGCCAGCAGTCCCAGGGGTTATGGCTACACCTTC.

This rearrangement joins TRBV5-1 to TRBJ2-1, with 9 bases identical to TRBD2. V dropped 4 bases and J dropped 0; count of bases not matched to a gene: 2. This CDR3 has 15 amino acids. CDR1 is SGHRS, CDR2 YFSETQ, per germline. This CDR3 reads CASSGSGSSYNEQFF. The DNA of the CDR3 is TGCGCCAGCAGCGGTAGCGGGAGCTCCTACAATGAGCAGTTCTTC. The variable domain in full, completed from reference TRBV5-1 and TRBJ2-1, reads KAGVTQTPRYLIKTRGQQVTLSCSPISGHRSVSWYQQTPGQGLQFLFEYFSETQRNKGNFPGRFSGRQFSNSRSEMNVSTLELGDSALYLCASSGSGSSYNEQFFGPGTRLTVL.

CDR3 sequence: CASSLTGGETQYF. The CDR3 DNA sequence: TGCGCCAGCAGCCTGACAGGGGGCGAGACCCAGTACTTC. The V and J genes are TRBV5-1 and TRBJ2-5, with 10 bases that match TRBD1. This CDR3 comprises 13 residues. In germline, CDR1 is SGHRS, CDR2 YFSETQ. V lost 4 bases to trimming and J lost 5 bases; unmatched junction nucleotides: 2.

The chain is built from TRBV18 and TRBJ2-1; D is ambiguous. The germline V and J ends were trimmed by 1 base and 6 bases, with 7 bases remaining between them. The CDR3 loop spans 13 amino acids. Germline values: CDR1 KGHSH, CDR2 LQKENI. CDR3 nucleotide sequence: TGTGCCAGCTCACCACTACTTTCCAATGAGCAGTTCTTC. Residues: CASSPLLSNEQFF.

This chain connects TRBV6-1 to TRBJ1-2; no clear D. Germline V gene sequence: CDR1 MNHNS, CDR2 SASEGT. The V end lost 7 bases, the J end lost 4 bases, and 16 bases lay between the germline ends. The CDR3 extends over 14 amino acids. This CDR3 reads CASTHRGNTYGYTF. In DNA form, the CDR3 reads TGTGCCAGCACCCATAGAGGGAATACCTATGGCTACACCTTC.

The chain carries TRBV5-1 and TRBJ2-5; 10 nucleotides line up with TRBD1. CDR1 is SGHRS and CDR2 is YFSETQ in the germline V gene. V lost 9 bases, J lost 2 bases, and 7 bases stayed unmatched. This CDR3 spans 14 amino acids. The DNA of the CDR3 is TGCGCCACCAGTGGGACAGGGGCTCAAGAGACCCAGTACTTC. Protein sequence: CATSGTGAQETQYF.

Of note for this clone: Other DNA sequences in this sample translate to the same CDR3. J is TRBJ2-5 and V is TRBV5-6, with 10 positions matching TRBD1. V was pared by 4 bases and J by 4 bases, with 1 base of the junction left unmatched. The CDR3 consists of 13 residues. The germline CDR1 and CDR2 sequences are SGHDT and YYEEEE. The CDR3 bases are TGTGCCAGCAGCCGGGACAGGGGAGAGACCCAGTACTTC. As protein: CASSRDRGETQYF. The variable domain in full, with the rest retrieved from reference TRBV5-6 and TRBJ2-5, is DAGVTQSPTHLIKTRGQQVTLRCSPKSGHDTVSWYQQALGQGPQFIFQYYEEEERQRGNFPDRFSGHQFPNYSSELNVNALLLGDSALYLCASSRDRGETQYFGPGTRLLVL.

This sequence joins TRBV7-2 and TRBJ1-1; D is perhaps TRBD1 (5 bases). CDR1 and CDR2 from the germline V gene are SGHTA and FQGNSA. This CDR3 has 14 amino acids. V lost 3 bases, J lost 8 bases, and 16 bases lay in between. CDR3 DNA sequence: TGTGCCAGCAGCTTTACCAGACAGTTCTACGAAGCTTTCTTT. Its protein product is CASSFTRQFYEAFF.

V usage is TRBV7-2 and J usage is TRBJ2-7; 11 bases align to TRBD2. Germline trimming cut 5 bases from V and 2 bases from J; bases unmatched to any gene: 8. The CDR3 has 16 residues. The germline CDR1 and CDR2 sequences are SGHTA and FQGNSA. In DNA, the CDR3 is TGTGCCAGCAGCCGTAGCGGGGGGGCTAGTACCTACGAGCAGTACTTC. Protein product: CASSRSGGASTYEQYF. Based on the CDR3 plus reference TRBV7-2 and TRBJ2-7, the full variable domain is GAGVSQSPSNKVTEKGKDVELRCDPISGHTALYWYRQSLGQGLEFLIYFQGNSAPDKSGLPSDRFSAERTGGSVSTLTIQRTQQEDSAVYLCASSRSGGASTYEQYFGPGTRLTVT.